Below, one T cell receptor beta chain is given with its context. The record originates from a study of blood T cell repertoires in COVID-19. Turning to the study itself: Sample material is recorded as cDNA or gDNA derived from T cells, B-cell-depleted T cells, or PBMCs.

V dropped 3 bases and J dropped 4 bases, with 11 bases sitting between them. Germline lookup yields CDR1 SGHKS and CDR2 YYEKEE (reference sequence). CDR3 length: 14 residues. In the original processing: The authors estimated nucleated cell counts from reference gene primer amplification. Produced via immunoSEQ multiplex PCR; TCRdb's table is partial and in-frame only. The V and J calls and clone size are taken from that table; D and trimming were inferred from the DNA. The sample contains about 90,000 clones, approximately 89% of which appear only once. The sequence came from a human donor in a cohort sampled during active COVID-19. This chain connects TRBV5-5 to TRBJ1-5; a weak D match, TRBD1 (6 bases). Sequencing was carried out using peripheral blood. The CDR3 here is CASSYGTLNQPQHF. CDR3 nucleotides: TGTGCCAGCAGCTATGGGACACTTAATCAGCCCCAGCATTTT. The full variable domain, rest sourced from reference TRBV5-5 and TRBJ1-5, is DAGVTQSPTHLIKTRGQQVTLRCSPISGHKSVSWYQQVLGQGPQFIFQYYEKEERGRGNFPDRFSARQFPNYSSELNVNALLLGDSALYLCASSYGTLNQPQHFGDGTRLSIL.